The present entry profiles one T cell receptor (beta chain) with its context. Its specificity is unknown. The sample belongs to a study of CD8 T cells in ankylosing spondylitis. Whole-study findings and limits: The study identified a TCR beta motif of several highly homologous variants that appeared characteristic of ankylosing spondylitis blood. As reported, disease-linked clones showed significant enrichment in matched ankylosing spondylitis synovial fluid. Past research had described some motif variants in reactive arthritis synovial fluid and blood.

With 4 bases removed from V and 6 bases from J, the gap between germline ends came to 12 bases. The CDR3 is 14 amino acids. Germline CDR1 reads ENHRY; CDR2 reads SYGVKD. The authors made TCR beta libraries by quantitative 5'-RACE with molecular barcodes. TCRdb passed the 5' RACE reads through MiXCR, listing each CDR3 protein once. Of approximately 200,000 distinct CDR3 sequences in the sample, 13% were seen once. The source of this sequence is a female donor with ankylosing spondylitis or in good health (not recorded which). The chain is built from TRBV10-3 and TRBJ2-2, with D possibly matching TRBD1 (7 bases). Material: blood, either unsorted or a sorted T cell fraction (not recorded which). The CDR3 reads CAISARGDAGELFF. Written as DNA, the CDR3 is TGTGCCATCAGTGCCAGGGGGGACGCCGGGGAGCTGTTTTTT.